This T cell receptor (beta chain) comes out of a study of neurological immune-mediated disorders. This clonotype was counted many times. The target antigen is unknown. The team produced cDNA through 5'RACE using 10-nucleotide random UMIs. TCRdb analysed the 5' RACE reads with MiXCR anew, one entry per CDR3 protein. This table holds more than 70,000 distinct CDR3 sequences, approximately 10% found once. Blood bank volunteers in Maryland, USA, served as healthy controls. CDR1 is MDHEN, CDR2 SYDVKM, per germline. This CDR3 has 14 amino acids. Trimming took off 5 bases at V and 7 bases at J, with 12 bases between the two ends. Broader study findings: Expanded clones shared no CDR3 amino acid sequences across subjects, suggesting private repertoires in all groups. HTLV-1-associated myelopathy had the most TCR clonal expansion, whereas multiple sclerosis had the least (lower than in healthy controls).

The chain has TRBV28 and TRBJ1-6; TRBD1 might be the D (5 bases). Sequencing was done on a sample of PBMCs. This clonotype originated in a man in his forties in good health. The CDR3 DNA reads as TGTGCCAGCAGTCAAGGGACGGCGAATTCACCCCTCCACTTT. This encodes CASSQGTANSPLHF. Looking up the rest from reference TRBV28 and TRBJ1-6 gives the full variable domain: DVKVTQSSRYLVKRTGEKVFLECVQDMDHENMFWYRQDPGLGLRLIYFSYDVKMKEKGDIPEGYSVSREKKERFSLILESASTNQTSMYLCASSQGTANSPLHFGNGTRLTVT.